This TCR beta chain was found in a study of blood T cell repertoires in COVID-19. Study background: Both acute and convalescent COVID-19 samples were obtained from the United States, Italy and Spain.

In the authors' workflow: Quantification of nucleated cells was approximated via reference gene primer amplification. The assay was immunoSEQ multiplex PCR, and TCRdb's table has in-frame clones only and misses some. The V and J calls and clone size come from that table; D and trimming were worked out from the DNA. The data show 120,000 to 150,000 clones, roughly 88% seen once. Germline V gene sequence: CDR1 MDHEN, CDR2 SYDVKM. Trimming left V 3 bases short and J 7 bases short, with 16 bases between. The CDR3 has 16 amino acids. Material for sequencing was peripheral blood. This receptor was taken from a man in his 60s with active or convalescent COVID-19. The genes are TRBV28 and TRBJ1-6; possibly TRBD1 for D (6 bases). The CDR3 sequence: CASSLQGLAWNSPLHF. The CDR3 nucleotides are TGTGCCAGCAGTTTGCAGGGGTTGGCTTGGAATTCACCCCTCCACTTT.